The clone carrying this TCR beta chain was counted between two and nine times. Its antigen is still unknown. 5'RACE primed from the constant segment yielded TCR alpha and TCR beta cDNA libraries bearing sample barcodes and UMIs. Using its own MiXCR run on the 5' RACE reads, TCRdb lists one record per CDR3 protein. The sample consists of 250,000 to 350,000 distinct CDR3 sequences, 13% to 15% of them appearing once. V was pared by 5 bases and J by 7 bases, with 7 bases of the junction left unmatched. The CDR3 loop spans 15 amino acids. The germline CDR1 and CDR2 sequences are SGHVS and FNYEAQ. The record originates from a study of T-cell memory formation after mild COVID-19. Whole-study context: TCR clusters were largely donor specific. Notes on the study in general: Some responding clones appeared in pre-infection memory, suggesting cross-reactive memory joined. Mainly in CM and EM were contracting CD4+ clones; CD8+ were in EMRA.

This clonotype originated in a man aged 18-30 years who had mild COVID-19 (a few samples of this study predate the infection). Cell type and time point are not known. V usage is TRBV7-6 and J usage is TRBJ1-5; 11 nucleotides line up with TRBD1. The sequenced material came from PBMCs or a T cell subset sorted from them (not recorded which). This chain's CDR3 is CASSAGTGGGQPQHF. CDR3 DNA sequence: TGTGCCAGCAGCGCCGGGACAGGGGGAGGACAGCCCCAGCATTTT.